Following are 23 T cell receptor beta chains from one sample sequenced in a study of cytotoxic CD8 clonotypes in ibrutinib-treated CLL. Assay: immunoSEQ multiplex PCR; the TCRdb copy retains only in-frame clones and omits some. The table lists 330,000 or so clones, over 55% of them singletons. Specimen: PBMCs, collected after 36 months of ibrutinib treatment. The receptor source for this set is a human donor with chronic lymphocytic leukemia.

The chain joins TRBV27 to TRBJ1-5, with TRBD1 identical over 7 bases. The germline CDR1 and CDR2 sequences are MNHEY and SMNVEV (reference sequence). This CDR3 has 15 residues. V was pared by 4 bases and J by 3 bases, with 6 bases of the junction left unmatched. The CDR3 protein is CASSSVDRVNQPQHF. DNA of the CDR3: TGTGCCAGCAGTTCCGTCGACAGGGTCAATCAGCCCCAGCATTTT.

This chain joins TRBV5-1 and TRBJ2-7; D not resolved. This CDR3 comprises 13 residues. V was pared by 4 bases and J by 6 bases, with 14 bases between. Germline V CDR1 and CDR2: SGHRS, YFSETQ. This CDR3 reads CASSPIGLSEQYF. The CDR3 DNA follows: TGCGCCAGCAGCCCGATCGGGCTCAGCGAGCAGTACTTC.

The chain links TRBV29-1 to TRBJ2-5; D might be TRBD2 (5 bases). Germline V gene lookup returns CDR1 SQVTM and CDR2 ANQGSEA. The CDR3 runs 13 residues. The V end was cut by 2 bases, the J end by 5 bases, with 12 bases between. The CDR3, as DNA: TGCAGCGTTGAATTGAGGGCCGGGGAGACCCAGTACTTC. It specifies CSVELRAGETQYF.

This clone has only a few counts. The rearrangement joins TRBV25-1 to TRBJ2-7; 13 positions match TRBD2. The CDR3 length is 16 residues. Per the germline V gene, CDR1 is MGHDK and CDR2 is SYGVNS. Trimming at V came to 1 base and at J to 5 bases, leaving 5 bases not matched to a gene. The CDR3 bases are TGTGCCAGCAGTGAATTCGGACTAGCGGGAGAACACGAGCAGTACTTC. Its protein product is CASSEFGLAGEHEQYF.

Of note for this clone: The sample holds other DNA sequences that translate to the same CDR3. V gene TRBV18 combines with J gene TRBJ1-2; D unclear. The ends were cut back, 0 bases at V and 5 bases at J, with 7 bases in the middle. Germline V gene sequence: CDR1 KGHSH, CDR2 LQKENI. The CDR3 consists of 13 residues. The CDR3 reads CASSPPGGYGYTF. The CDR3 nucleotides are TGTGCCAGCTCACCACCGGGTGGTTATGGCTACACCTTC.

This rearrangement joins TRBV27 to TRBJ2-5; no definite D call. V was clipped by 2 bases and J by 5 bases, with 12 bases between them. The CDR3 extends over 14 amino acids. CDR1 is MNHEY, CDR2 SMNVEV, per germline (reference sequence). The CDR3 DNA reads TGTGCCAGCAGTTTACGGGCCCTGAGGGAGACCCAGTACTTC. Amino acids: CASSLRALRETQYF.

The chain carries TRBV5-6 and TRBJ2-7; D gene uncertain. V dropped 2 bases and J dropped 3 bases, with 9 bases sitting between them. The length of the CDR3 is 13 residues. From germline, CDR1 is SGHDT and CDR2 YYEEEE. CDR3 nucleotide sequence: TGTGCCAGCAGCTTAGATTTGGGCTACGAGCAGTACTTC. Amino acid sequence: CASSLDLGYEQYF.

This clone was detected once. This CDR3 is CASSFIRTGKVKETQYF. CDR3 coding DNA: TGTGCCAGCAGCTTTATCAGGACAGGGAAGGTCAAGGAGACCCAGTACTTC. The chain recombines TRBV7-8 with TRBJ2-5; 8 bases map to TRBD1. V dropped 3 bases and J dropped 5; count of bases not matched to a gene: 14. Germline V gene data show CDR1 as SGHVS and CDR2 as FQNEAQ. The CDR3 runs to 17 residues.

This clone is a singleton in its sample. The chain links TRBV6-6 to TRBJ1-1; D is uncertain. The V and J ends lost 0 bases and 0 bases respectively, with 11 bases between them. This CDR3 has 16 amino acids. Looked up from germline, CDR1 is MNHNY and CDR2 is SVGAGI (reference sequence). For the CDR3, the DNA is TGTGCCAGCAGTTACTCGCCCTGGATCATGAACACTGAAGCTTTCTTT. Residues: CASSYSPWIMNTEAFF.

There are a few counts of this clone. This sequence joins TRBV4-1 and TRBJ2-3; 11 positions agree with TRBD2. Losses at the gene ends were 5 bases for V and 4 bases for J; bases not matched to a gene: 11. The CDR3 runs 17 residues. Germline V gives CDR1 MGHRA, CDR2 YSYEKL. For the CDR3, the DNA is TGCGCCAGCAGCTCAAGGGGTAGCGGGGGGGCCGCAGATACGCAGTATTTT. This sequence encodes CASSSRGSGGAADTQYF.

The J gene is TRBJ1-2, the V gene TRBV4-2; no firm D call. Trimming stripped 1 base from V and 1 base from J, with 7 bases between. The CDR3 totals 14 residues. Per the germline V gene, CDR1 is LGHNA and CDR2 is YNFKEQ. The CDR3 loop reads CASSQVEGNYGYTF. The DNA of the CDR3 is TGTGCCAGCAGCCAAGTCGAGGGTAACTATGGCTACACCTTC.

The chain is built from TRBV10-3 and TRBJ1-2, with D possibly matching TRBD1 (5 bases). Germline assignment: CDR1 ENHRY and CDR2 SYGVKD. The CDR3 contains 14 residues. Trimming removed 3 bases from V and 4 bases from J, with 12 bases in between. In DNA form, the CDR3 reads TGTGCCATCAGTGACCCCGGGACGGTCTATGGCTACACCTTC. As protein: CAISDPGTVYGYTF.

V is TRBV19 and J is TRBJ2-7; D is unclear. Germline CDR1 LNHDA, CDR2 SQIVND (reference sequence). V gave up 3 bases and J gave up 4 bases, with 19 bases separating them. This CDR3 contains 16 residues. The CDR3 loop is CASSIGTSKNPYEQYF. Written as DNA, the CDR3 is TGTGCCAGTAGTATTGGAACGTCTAAAAACCCTTACGAGCAGTACTTC.

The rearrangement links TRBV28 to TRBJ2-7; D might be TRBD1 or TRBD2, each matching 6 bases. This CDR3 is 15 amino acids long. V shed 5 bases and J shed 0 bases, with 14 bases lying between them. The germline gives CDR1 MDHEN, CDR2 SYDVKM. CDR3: CASSHRRGYSYEQYF. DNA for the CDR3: TGTGCCAGCAGTCACAGGAGGGGGTACTCCTACGAGCAGTACTTC.

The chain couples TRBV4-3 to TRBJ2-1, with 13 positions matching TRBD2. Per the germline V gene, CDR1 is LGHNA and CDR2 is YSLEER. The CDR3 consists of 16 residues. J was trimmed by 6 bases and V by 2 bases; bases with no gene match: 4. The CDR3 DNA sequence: TGCGCCAGCAGCCAACCGGGACTAGCGGGAACCAATGAGCAGTTCTTC. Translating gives CASSQPGLAGTNEQFF.

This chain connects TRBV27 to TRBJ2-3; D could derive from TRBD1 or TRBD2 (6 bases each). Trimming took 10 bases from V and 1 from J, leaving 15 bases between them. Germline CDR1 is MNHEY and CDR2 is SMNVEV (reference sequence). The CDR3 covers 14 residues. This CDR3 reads CATSGAEGTDTQYF. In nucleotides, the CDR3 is TGTGCCACCTCGGGGGCCGAGGGCACAGATACGCAGTATTTT.

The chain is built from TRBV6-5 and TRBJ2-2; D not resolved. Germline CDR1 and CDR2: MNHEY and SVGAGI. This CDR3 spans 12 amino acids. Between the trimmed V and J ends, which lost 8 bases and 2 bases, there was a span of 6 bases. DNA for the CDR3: TGTGCCAGCTGGGATAACACCGGGGAGCTGTTTTTT. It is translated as CASWDNTGELFF.

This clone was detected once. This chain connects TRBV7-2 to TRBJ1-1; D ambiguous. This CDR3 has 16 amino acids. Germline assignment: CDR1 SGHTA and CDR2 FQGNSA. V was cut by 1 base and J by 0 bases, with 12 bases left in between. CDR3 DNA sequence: TGTGCCAGCAGCTTAGAGCCGCAAGCAATGAACACTGAAGCTTTCTTT. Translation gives CASSLEPQAMNTEAFF. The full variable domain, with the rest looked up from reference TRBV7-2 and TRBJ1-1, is GAGVSQSPSNKVTEKGKDVELRCDPISGHTALYWYRQSLGQGLEFLIYFQGNSAPDKSGLPSDRFSAERTGGSVSTLTIQRTQQEDSAVYLCASSLEPQAMNTEAFFGQGTRLTVV.

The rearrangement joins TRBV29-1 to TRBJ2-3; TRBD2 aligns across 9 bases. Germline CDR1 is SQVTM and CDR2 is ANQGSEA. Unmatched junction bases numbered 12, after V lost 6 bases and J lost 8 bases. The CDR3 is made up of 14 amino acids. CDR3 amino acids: CSVGILAGTGTQYF. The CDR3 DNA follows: TGCAGCGTCGGCATCCTAGCGGGAACTGGTACGCAGTATTTT.

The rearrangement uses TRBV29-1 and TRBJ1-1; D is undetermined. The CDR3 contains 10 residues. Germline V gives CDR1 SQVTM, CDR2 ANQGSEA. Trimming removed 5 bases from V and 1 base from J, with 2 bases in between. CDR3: CSVQNTEAFF. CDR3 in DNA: TGCAGCGTTCAGAACACTGAAGCTTTCTTT.

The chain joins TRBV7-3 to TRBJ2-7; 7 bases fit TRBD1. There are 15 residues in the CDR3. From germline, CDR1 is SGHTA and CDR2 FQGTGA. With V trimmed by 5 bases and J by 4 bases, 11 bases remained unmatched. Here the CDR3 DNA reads TGTGCCAGCAGCCTGACAGGGACAGAACCTTACGAGCAGTACTTC. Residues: CASSLTGTEPYEQYF.

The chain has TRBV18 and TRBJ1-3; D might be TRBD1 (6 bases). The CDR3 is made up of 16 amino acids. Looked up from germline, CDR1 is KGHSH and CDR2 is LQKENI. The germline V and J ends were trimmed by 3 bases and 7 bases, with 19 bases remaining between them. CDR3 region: CASSPPNRVFGNTIYF. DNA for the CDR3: TGTGCCAGCTCACCCCCTAACAGGGTATTCGGGAACACCATATATTTT.

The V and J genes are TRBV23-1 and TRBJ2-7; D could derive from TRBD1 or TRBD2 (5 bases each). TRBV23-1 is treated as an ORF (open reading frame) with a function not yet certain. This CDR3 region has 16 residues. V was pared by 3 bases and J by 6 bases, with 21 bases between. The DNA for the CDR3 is TGCGCCAGCAGTCACCCGGCCCCGGGACCGAGGGCCGAGCAGTACTTC. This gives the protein CASSHPAPGPRAEQYF.